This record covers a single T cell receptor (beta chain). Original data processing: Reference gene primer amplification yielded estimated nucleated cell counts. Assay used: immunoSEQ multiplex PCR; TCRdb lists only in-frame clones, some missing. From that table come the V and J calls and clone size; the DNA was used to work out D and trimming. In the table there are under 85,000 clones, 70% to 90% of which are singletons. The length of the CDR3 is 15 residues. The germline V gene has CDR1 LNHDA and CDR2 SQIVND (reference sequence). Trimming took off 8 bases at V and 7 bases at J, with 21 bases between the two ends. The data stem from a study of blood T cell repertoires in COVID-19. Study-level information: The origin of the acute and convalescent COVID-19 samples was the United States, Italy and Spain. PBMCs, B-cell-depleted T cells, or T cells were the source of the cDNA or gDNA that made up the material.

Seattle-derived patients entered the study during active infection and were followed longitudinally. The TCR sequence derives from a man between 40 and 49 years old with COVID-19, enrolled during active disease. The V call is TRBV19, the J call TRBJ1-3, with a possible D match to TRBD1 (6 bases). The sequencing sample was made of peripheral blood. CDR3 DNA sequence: TGTGCCAGTGGAAGACTTCTGGGTACAGGGAACACCATATATTTT. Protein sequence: CASGRLLGTGNTIYF.